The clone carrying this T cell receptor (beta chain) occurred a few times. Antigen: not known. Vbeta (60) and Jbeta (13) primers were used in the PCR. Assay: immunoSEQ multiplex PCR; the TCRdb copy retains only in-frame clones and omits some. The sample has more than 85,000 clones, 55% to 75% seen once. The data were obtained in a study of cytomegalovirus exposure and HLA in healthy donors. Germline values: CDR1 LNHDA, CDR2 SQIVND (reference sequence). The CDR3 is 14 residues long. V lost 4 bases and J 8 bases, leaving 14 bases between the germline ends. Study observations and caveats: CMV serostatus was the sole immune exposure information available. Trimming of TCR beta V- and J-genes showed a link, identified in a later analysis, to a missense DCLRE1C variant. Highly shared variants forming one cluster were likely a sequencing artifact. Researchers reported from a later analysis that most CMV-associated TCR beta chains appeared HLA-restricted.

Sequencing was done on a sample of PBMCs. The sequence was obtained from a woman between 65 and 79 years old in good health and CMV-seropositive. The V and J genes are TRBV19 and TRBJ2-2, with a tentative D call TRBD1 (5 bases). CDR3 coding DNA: TGTGCCAGTAGTACCCGACAGTTTCTGGGGGAGCTGTTTTTT. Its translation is CASSTRQFLGELFF.